Each of the 29 T cell receptor beta chains below was sequenced from the same sample in a study of T-cell memory formation after mild COVID-19. TCRdb fed the 5' RACE reads into MiXCR, producing one record per CDR3 protein. The repertoire holds over 150,000 distinct CDR3 sequences, roughly 23% seen once, with 23% in the top ten. The sequencing sample was made of PBMCs or a T cell subset sorted from them (not recorded which). These TCRs come from an adult woman who had mild COVID-19 (a few samples of this study predate the infection). Cell type and time point are not known.

The chain recombines TRBV7-9 with TRBJ2-1, with D hard to call. Germline values: CDR1 SEHNR, CDR2 FQNEAQ (reference sequence). V was cut by 0 bases and J by 5 bases, with 5 bases left in between. The CDR3 is 13 amino acids. DNA of the CDR3: TGTGCCAGCAGCTTAGCGACCAACAATGAGCAGTTCTTC. Residues: CASSLATNNEQFF.

V gene TRBV7-9 combines with J gene TRBJ1-2; 7 nucleotides align to TRBD1. The CDR3 has 15 residues. Germline trimming cut 4 bases from V and 8 bases from J; bases unmatched to any gene: 13. Looked up from germline, CDR1 is SEHNR and CDR2 is FQNEAQ (reference sequence). The chain's CDR3 is CASSSKTGLTWGYTF. The CDR3 region has the DNA TGTGCCAGCAGCTCGAAGACAGGGTTAACTTGGGGCTACACCTTC.

This clonotype was detected only a few times. The chain recombines TRBV27 with TRBJ1-5, with 7 bases identical to TRBD1. Germline V CDR1 and CDR2: MNHEY, SMNVEV (reference sequence). V lost 5 bases, J lost 2 bases, and 9 bases stayed unmatched. This CDR3 has 16 amino acids. As DNA, the CDR3 is TGTGCCAGCAGTCCCCCCGGGACAGTCGGCAATCAGCCCCAGCATTTT. This sequence encodes CASSPPGTVGNQPQHF.

This clonotype turned up a few times. This chain joins TRBV21-1 and TRBJ2-1; the D call TRBD2 from the table was never checked on the DNA. TRBV21-1 is a pseudogene locus. The CDR3 extends over 18 amino acids. CDR3 DNA sequence: TGTGCCAGCAGCAAATCCGCCCGAGCGGGAGAGGTTTGCAATGAGCAGTTCTTC. This sequence encodes CASSKSARAGEVCNEQFF.

The chain recombines TRBV2 with TRBJ2-3, with D tentatively TRBD1 (6 bases). This CDR3 is built from 15 residues. The germline V and J ends were trimmed by 2 bases and 2 bases, with 11 bases remaining between them. Germline lookup yields CDR1 SNHLY and CDR2 FYNNEI. The CDR3 nucleotides are TGTGCCAGCAGTGAAATCGGACAGAACACAGATACGCAGTATTTT. Translation gives CASSEIGQNTDTQYF.

This chain links TRBV6-5 with TRBJ2-1; D unresolved. Germline assignment: CDR1 MNHEY and CDR2 SVGAGI. The V end was cut by 5 bases, the J end by 6 bases, with 5 bases between. There are 11 residues in the CDR3. CDR3 DNA: TGTGCCAGCAGTAAGGGCAATGAGCAGTTCTTC. As protein: CASSKGNEQFF.

The J gene is TRBJ2-1, the V gene TRBV7-2, with D possibly matching TRBD2 (7 bases). The CDR3 consists of 15 residues. Per the germline V gene, CDR1 is SGHTA and CDR2 is FQGNSA. V shed 6 bases and J shed 2 bases, with 14 bases lying between them. The CDR3 sequence is CASREGGATYNEQFF. DNA of the CDR3: TGTGCCAGCAGAGAGGGGGGGGCGACCTACAATGAGCAGTTCTTC.

This clonotype has a handful of counts. J is TRBJ1-2 and V is TRBV2; D is uncertain. V was trimmed by 6 bases and J by 3 bases, leaving 11 bases between them. The CDR3 has 13 residues. Germline lookup yields CDR1 SNHLY and CDR2 FYNNEI. The CDR3 region is CASRARTHYGYTF. The CDR3 DNA reads as TGTGCCAGCAGGGCGCGAACCCACTATGGCTACACCTTC.

This chain joins TRBV5-1 and TRBJ1-2, with TRBD1 matching over 9 bases. Germline V gene sequence: CDR1 SGHRS, CDR2 YFSETQ. With V trimmed by 4 bases and J by 6 bases, 4 bases remained unmatched. This CDR3 is built from 13 residues. The CDR3 DNA reads as TGCGCCAGCAGCCAGGACAGGGGACATGGCTACACCTTC. Translating gives CASSQDRGHGYTF.

This chain links TRBV20-1 with TRBJ2-7; D is unresolved. Trimming pared 3 bases from V and 3 bases from J, leaving 9 bases between. The V gene's germline CDR1 is DFQATT and CDR2 SNEGSKA (reference sequence). The CDR3 totals 12 residues. The CDR3 region is CSARDTNYEQYF. Written as DNA, the CDR3 is TGCAGTGCTAGGGATACTAACTACGAGCAGTACTTC.

This clonotype has only a few counts. The V and J genes are TRBV9 and TRBJ1-2; D unclear. The V end lost 0 bases, the J end lost 4 bases, and 10 bases lay between the germline ends. This CDR3 comprises 14 residues. Germline V gene sequence: CDR1 SGDLS, CDR2 YYNGEE. The CDR3 sequence: CASSVAEDLYGYTF. CDR3 nucleotide sequence: TGTGCCAGCAGCGTAGCTGAGGATCTCTATGGCTACACCTTC.

The J gene is TRBJ2-3, the V gene TRBV5-1; no firm D call. This CDR3 contains 14 residues. CDR1 SGHRS and CDR2 YFSETQ come from the germline V gene. V lost 0 bases, J lost 6 bases, and 11 bases lay in between. The CDR3 sequence is CASSLGMGSDTQYF. The CDR3 coding sequence is TGCGCCAGCAGCTTGGGGATGGGATCGGATACGCAGTATTTT.

This sequence joins TRBV7-8 and TRBJ1-5; TRBD1 is a possible D gene (5 bases). The CDR3 extends over 15 amino acids. CDR1 is SGHVS and CDR2 is FQNEAQ in the germline V gene. V lost 0 bases to trimming and J lost 5 bases, with 11 bases between them. The CDR3 loop is CASSLAQGTYQPQHF. The DNA of the CDR3 is TGTGCCAGCAGCTTAGCGCAGGGAACGTATCAGCCCCAGCATTTT.

The chain joins TRBV5-1 to TRBJ2-4, with D maybe TRBD1 (5 bases). The CDR3 is made up of 17 amino acids. Per germline, CDR1 SGHRS and CDR2 YFSETQ. V was shortened by 1 base and J by 1 base, with 15 bases between the two germline ends. The CDR3 protein is CASSLFVSKGAKNIQYF. The CDR3, as DNA: TGCGCCAGCAGCTTGTTTGTCAGCAAGGGGGCCAAAAACATTCAGTACTTC.

The chain employs TRBV7-9 and TRBJ1-3; no reliable D call. The CDR3 extends over 13 amino acids. Germline V lookup: CDR1 SEHNR, CDR2 FQNEAQ (reference sequence). Trimming pared 3 bases from V and 0 bases from J, leaving 3 bases between. CDR3 in DNA: TGTGCCAGCAGCTTTCCCTCTGGAAACACCATATATTTT. Protein: CASSFPSGNTIYF.

J is TRBJ2-5 and V is TRBV6-2 or TRBV6-3, with a weak D call TRBD2 (6 bases). This CDR3 comprises 13 residues. Deletions cut 4 bases from V and 2 bases from J, with 8 bases between. Germline V CDR1 and CDR2: MNHEY, SVGEGT. DNA of the CDR3: TGTGCCAGCAGTTGGGACTTACAAGAGACCCAGTACTTC. As protein: CASSWDLQETQYF.

The chain is built from TRBV5-1 and TRBJ1-1; 10 positions agree with TRBD1. The CDR3 loop spans 15 amino acids. The germline V gene encodes CDR1 SGHRS and CDR2 YFSETQ. Unmatched junction bases numbered 2, after V lost 3 bases and J lost 0 bases. The CDR3 DNA sequence: TGCGCCAGCAGCTCAGGACAGGGGGTGAACACTGAAGCTTTCTTT. Its translation is CASSSGQGVNTEAFF.

V and J are TRBV6-1 and TRBJ1-2; possible D gene TRBD1, 5 bases. Deletions cut 4 bases from V and 8 bases from J, with 11 bases between. The CDR3 covers 12 residues. CDR1 is MNHNS, CDR2 SASEGT, per germline. The CDR3 sequence: CASSARGVGYTF. DNA for the CDR3: TGTGCCAGCAGTGCGAGGGGAGTAGGCTACACCTTC.

This clonotype was seen a handful of times. As DNA, the CDR3 is TGTGCCAGCAGTTACCTAAAAGACACAGATACGCAGTATTTT. Translation gives CASSYLKDTDTQYF. This rearrangement joins TRBV6-5 to TRBJ2-3, with D uncertain. The CDR3 loop spans 14 amino acids. The germline V and J ends were trimmed by 2 bases and 2 bases, with 8 bases remaining between them. In germline, CDR1 is MNHEY, CDR2 SVGAGI.

This clonotype was picked up a small number of times. The V and J genes are TRBV12-3 or TRBV12-4 and TRBJ2-3, with D possibly TRBD1 on 6 matching bases. V was shortened by 5 bases and J by 0 bases, with 12 bases between the two germline ends. The CDR3 is 15 residues long. The CDR3 spells CASSQGTASTDTQYF. The CDR3 DNA follows: TGTGCCAGCAGTCAGGGGACGGCTAGCACAGATACGCAGTATTTT.

This clonotype was counted between two and nine times. The chain combines TRBV7-8 with TRBJ1-6; D ambiguous. CDR3 length: 13 residues. Per germline, CDR1 SGHVS and CDR2 FQNEAQ. V gave up 5 bases and J gave up 7 bases, with 9 bases separating them. CDR3 in amino acids: CASSPSGNSPLHF. The CDR3 DNA sequence: TGTGCCAGCAGCCCTAGTGGGAATTCACCCCTCCACTTT.

On this clonotype: Lacking the conserved final phenylalanine or tryptophan, this CDR3 likely reflects a read error. CDR3 amino acids: CASSWDTSYEQYL. CDR3 sequence (DNA): TGTGCCAGCAGTTGGGACACCTCCTACGAGCAGTACCTC. The V and J genes are TRBV5-6 and TRBJ2-7, with D maybe TRBD1 (6 bases). Looked up from germline, CDR1 is SGHDT and CDR2 is YYEEEE. V was shortened by 5 bases and J by 0 bases, with 9 bases between the two germline ends. The CDR3 runs to 13 residues.

V usage is TRBV5-1 and J usage is TRBJ1-1, with TRBD1 matching over 7 bases. The CDR3 runs to 15 residues. V lost 0 bases to trimming and J lost 4 bases; unmatched junction nucleotides: 6. CDR1 and CDR2 (germline): SGHRS, YFSETQ. The CDR3: CASSLGQGTGTEAFF. DNA of the CDR3: TGCGCCAGCAGCTTGGGACAGGGCACGGGCACTGAAGCTTTCTTT.

This clonotype was seen more than once but under ten times. The V gene is TRBV7-6, the J gene TRBJ2-3, with TRBD2 identical over 11 bases. The V gene end was trimmed by 0 bases and the J gene end by 11 bases; junction bases not matched to a gene: 7. Germline-derived CDR1 and CDR2 are SGHVS and FNYEAQ. This CDR3 spans 15 amino acids. The CDR3 DNA is TGTGCCAGCAGCTTAGCGCGTAGCGGGGGGGCTTTGCAGTATTTT. The encoded protein is CASSLARSGGALQYF.

This clonotype appeared a single time. The rearrangement joins TRBV9 to TRBJ2-2; 14 positions match TRBD2. This CDR3 has 18 amino acids. With V trimmed by 2 bases and J by 7 bases, 10 bases remained unmatched. In germline, CDR1 is SGDLS, CDR2 YYNGEE. The CDR3 loop reads CASSVTGGLAGASGELFF. DNA of the CDR3: TGTGCCAGCAGCGTGACAGGGGGACTAGCGGGAGCGAGCGGGGAGCTGTTTTTT. The entire variable domain, with the rest obtained from reference TRBV9 and TRBJ2-2, is as follows: DSGVTQTPKHLITATGQRVTLRCSPRSGDLSVYWYQQSLDQGLQFLIQYYNGEERAKGNILERFSAQQFPDLHSELNLSSLELGDSALYFCASSVTGGLAGASGELFFGEGSRLTVL.

The CDR3 nucleotides read TGTGCCTGGAGTGTGGGTCAGGGGGCAGTCTATGGCTACACCTTC. Translation: CAWSVGQGAVYGYTF. The chain uses TRBV30 and TRBJ1-2, with TRBD1 matching 8 bases. J lost 4 bases, V lost 0 bases, and 7 bases had no gene match. This CDR3 region has 15 residues. CDR1 GTSNPN and CDR2 SVGIG come from the germline V gene (reference sequence). The whole variable domain, remainder taken from reference TRBV30 and TRBJ1-2, is SQTIHQWPATLVQPVGSPLSLECTVEGTSNPNLYWYRQAAGRGLQLLFYSVGIGQISSEVPQNLSASRPQDRQFILSSKKLLLSDSGFYLCAWSVGQGAVYGYTFGSGTRLTVV.

The table lists this clonotype with a few counts. The V call is TRBV7-9, the J call TRBJ2-7; tentative D call: TRBD1 (6 bases). Germline assignment: CDR1 SEHNR and CDR2 FQNEAQ (reference sequence). There are 12 residues in the CDR3. V gave up 4 bases and J gave up 5 bases, with 9 bases separating them. CDR3 sequence (DNA): TGTGCCAGCAGCTCACAGGGAAACGAGCAGTACTTC. It codes for CASSSQGNEQYF. The full variable domain, rest sourced from reference TRBV7-9 and TRBJ2-7, is DTGVSQNPRHKITKRGQNVTFRCDPISEHNRLYWYRQTLGQGPEFLTYFQNEAQLEKSRLLSDRFSAERPKGSFSTLEIQRTEQGDSAMYLCASSSQGNEQYFGPGTRLTVT.

This chain joins TRBV7-9 and TRBJ2-1, with D maybe TRBD1 (6 bases). Trimming took off 6 bases at V and 7 bases at J, with 22 bases between the two ends. The CDR3 covers 16 residues. Germline V gene sequence: CDR1 SEHNR, CDR2 FQNEAQ (reference sequence). The CDR3 sequence: CASRPKDSWDKNEQFF. The DNA for the CDR3 is TGTGCCAGCAGACCCAAGGACAGTTGGGATAAAAATGAGCAGTTCTTC.

The gene calls are TRBV19 and TRBJ2-6; unclear D gene. The V gene's germline CDR1 is LNHDA and CDR2 SQIVND (reference sequence). The CDR3 has 16 amino acids. V was trimmed by 5 bases and J by 0 bases, leaving 11 bases between them. CDR3: CASSDTVFSGANVLTF. CDR3 DNA: TGTGCCAGTAGTGACACAGTGTTCTCTGGGGCCAACGTCCTGACTTTC.